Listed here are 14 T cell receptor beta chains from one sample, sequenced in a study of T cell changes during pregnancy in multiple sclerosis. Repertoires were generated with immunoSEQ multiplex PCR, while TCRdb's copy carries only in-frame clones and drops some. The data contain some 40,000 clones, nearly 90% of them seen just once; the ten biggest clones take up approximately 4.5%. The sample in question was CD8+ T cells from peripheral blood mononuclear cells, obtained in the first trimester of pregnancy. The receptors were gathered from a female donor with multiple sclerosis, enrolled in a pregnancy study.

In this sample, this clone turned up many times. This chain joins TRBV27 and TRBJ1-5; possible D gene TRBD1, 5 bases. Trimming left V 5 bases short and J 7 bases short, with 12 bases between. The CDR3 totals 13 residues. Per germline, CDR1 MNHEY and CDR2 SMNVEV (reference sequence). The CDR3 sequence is CASSPSGPQPQHF. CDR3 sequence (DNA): TGTGCCAGCAGTCCCTCAGGGCCCCAGCCCCAGCATTTT.

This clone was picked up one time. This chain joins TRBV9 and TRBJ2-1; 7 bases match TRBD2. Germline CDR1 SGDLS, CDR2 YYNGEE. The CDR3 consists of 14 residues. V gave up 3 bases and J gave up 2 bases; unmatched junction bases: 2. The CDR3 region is CASSASGPYNEQFF. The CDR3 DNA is TGTGCCAGCAGCGCTAGCGGCCCCTACAATGAGCAGTTCTTC.

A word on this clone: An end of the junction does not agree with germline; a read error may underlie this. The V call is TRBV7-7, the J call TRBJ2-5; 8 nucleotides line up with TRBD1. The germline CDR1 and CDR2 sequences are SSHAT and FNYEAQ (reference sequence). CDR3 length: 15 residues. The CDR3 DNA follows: TGTGCTAGCAGCTTCAGGACAGGGTTAGGGGAGACCCAGTACTTC. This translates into CASSFRTGLGETQYF.

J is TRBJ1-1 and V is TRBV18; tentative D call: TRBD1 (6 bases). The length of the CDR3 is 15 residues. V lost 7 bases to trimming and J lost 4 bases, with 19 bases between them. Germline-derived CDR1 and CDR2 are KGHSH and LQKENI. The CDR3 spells CASCLAGTCLTEAFF. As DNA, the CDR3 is TGTGCCAGCTGTCTGGCAGGGACATGCCTCACTGAAGCTTTCTTT.

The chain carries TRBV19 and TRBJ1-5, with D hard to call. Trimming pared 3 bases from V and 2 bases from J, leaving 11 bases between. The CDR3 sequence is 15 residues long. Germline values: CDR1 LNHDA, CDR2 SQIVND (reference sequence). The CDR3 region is CASSIGGYGNQPQHF. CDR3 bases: TGTGCCAGTAGTATCGGAGGGTATGGCAATCAGCCCCAGCATTTT.

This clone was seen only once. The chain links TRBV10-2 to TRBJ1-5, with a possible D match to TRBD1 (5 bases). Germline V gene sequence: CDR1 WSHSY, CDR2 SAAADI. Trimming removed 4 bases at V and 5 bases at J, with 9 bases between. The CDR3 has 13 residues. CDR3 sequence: CASSGQPHQPQHF. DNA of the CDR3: TGCGCCAGCAGTGGACAGCCCCATCAGCCCCAGCATTTT.

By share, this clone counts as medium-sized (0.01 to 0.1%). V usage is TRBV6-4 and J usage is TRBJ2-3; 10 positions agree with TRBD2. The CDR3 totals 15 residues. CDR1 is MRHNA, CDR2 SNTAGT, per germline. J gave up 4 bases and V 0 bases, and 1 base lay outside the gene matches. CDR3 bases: TGTGCCAGCAGTGACTCGACTAGCGGGCCAGATACGCAGTATTTT. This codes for CASSDSTSGPDTQYF.

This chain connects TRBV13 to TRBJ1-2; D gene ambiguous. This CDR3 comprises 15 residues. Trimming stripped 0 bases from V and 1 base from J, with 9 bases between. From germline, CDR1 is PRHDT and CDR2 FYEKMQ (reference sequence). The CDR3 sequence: CASSLGEVVNYGYTF. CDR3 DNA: TGTGCCAGCAGCTTAGGGGAGGTAGTTAACTATGGCTACACCTTC.

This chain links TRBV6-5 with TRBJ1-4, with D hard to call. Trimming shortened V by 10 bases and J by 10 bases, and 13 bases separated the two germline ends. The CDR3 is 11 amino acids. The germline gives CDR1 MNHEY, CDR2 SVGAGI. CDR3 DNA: TGTGCCACCGGAGACGCGGGAAAACTGTTTTTT. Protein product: CATGDAGKLFF.

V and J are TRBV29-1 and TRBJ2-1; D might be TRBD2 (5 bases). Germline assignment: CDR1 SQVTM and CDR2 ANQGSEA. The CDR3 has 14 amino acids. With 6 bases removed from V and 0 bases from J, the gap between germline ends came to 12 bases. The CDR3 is CSVTKRTSYNEQFF. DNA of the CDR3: TGCAGCGTGACTAAGCGAACCTCCTACAATGAGCAGTTCTTC.

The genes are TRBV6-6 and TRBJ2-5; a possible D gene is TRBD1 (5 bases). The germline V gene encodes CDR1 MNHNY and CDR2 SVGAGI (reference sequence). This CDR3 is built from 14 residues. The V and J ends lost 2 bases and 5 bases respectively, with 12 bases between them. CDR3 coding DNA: TGTGCCAGCAGTTACCCAGGGCTCTCGGAGACCCAGTACTTC. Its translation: CASSYPGLSETQYF.

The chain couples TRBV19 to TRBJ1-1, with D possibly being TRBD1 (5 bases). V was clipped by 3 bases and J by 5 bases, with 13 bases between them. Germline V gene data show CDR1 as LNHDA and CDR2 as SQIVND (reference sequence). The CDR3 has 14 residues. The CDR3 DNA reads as TGTGCCAGTAGTATTAGTAGGGGCGATACTGAAGCTTTCTTT. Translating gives CASSISRGDTEAFF.

CDR3 protein: CASSQEPSGPSSYNEQFF. In DNA form, the CDR3 reads TGCGCCAGCAGCCAAGAGCCTAGCGGCCCGAGCTCCTACAATGAGCAGTTCTTC. The chain couples TRBV4-1 to TRBJ2-1; 7 bases map to TRBD2. The germline V gene has CDR1 MGHRA and CDR2 YSYEKL. The V segment lost 0 bases and the J segment 0 bases; nucleotides outside the gene matches: 8. The CDR3 is 18 residues long.

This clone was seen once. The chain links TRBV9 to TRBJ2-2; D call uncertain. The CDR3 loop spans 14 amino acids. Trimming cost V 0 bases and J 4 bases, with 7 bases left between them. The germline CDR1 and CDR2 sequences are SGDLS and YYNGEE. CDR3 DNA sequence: TGTGCCAGCAGCGTAGACAGTTCCACCGGGGAGCTGTTTTTT. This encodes CASSVDSSTGELFF.